This TCR beta chain was recorded in a study of blood T cell repertoires in COVID-19. Profiled with immunoSEQ multiplex PCR; TCRdb holds only in-frame clones, not every one. Seen here are 350,000 to 450,000 clones, approximately 91% observed once, and the top ten hold 0.86%. The V end was cut by 4 bases, the J end by 8 bases, with 13 bases between. CDR1 is KGHDR and CDR2 is SFDVKD in the germline V gene. CDR3 size: 13 residues. The origin of this receptor is a woman between 40 and 55 years old who had been exposed to COVID-19. V is TRBV24-1 and J is TRBJ1-2; TRBD1 might be the D (5 bases). Sample: PBMCs or T cells enriched from blood (not recorded which). CDR3 sequence (DNA): TGTGCCACCAGTGACACAGTGAACAGGGGCTACACCTTC. This translates into CATSDTVNRGYTF.